Listed below are T cell receptor beta chains from one sample, sequenced in a study of OX40 agonist ivuxolimab in advanced cancers. Profiling relied on immunoSEQ multiplex PCR, and the TCRdb table lists in-frame clones only, not all of them. The table lists 60,000 to 80,000 clones, approximately 78% of them singletons, with less than 5.5% in the top ten. The input for sequencing was CD4+ or CD8+ T cells sorted from blood, taken in a trial of the OX40 agonist ivuxolimab. All receptors come from an adult with an advanced solid tumor such as melanoma, head and neck, liver or kidney cancer. Each CDR3 is given with its conserved first and last residue. Each record gives: V gene, J gene, CDR3 protein.

v_call: TRBV5-1
j_call: TRBJ2-2
cdr3_aa: CASSLDGGATSTGELFF

v_call: TRBV19
j_call: TRBJ1-4
cdr3_aa: CASSIGTGFEKLFF

v_call: TRBV6-6
j_call: TRBJ2-3
cdr3_aa: CASSYSGTGTDTQYF

v_call: TRBV28
j_call: TRBJ1-2
cdr3_aa: CASSSKLLWDGTGGDGYTF

v_call: TRBV6-6
j_call: TRBJ2-2
cdr3_aa: CASSAGGGELFF

v_call: TRBV19
j_call: TRBJ1-3
cdr3_aa: CASSPPLTGGSGNTIYF

v_call: TRBV11-3
j_call: TRBJ2-7
cdr3_aa: CASSPSEWGSGRSYEQYF

v_call: TRBV6-5
j_call: TRBJ2-5
cdr3_aa: CASSYQLAAETQYF

v_call: TRBV2
j_call: TRBJ2-2
cdr3_aa: CASSPSRTGGTGELFF

v_call: TRBV11-2
j_call: TRBJ2-1
cdr3_aa: CASSLGQLYNEQFF

v_call: TRBV9
j_call: TRBJ2-2
cdr3_aa: CASSTGTGLGTGELFF

v_call: TRBV27
j_call: TRBJ2-7
cdr3_aa: CASRPYGTENYEQYF

v_call: TRBV19
j_call: TRBJ1-2
cdr3_aa: CASSIESGYTF

v_call: TRBV10-1
j_call: TRBJ2-7
cdr3_aa: CASNPWAGGSSYEQYF

v_call: TRBV5-1
j_call: TRBJ2-4
cdr3_aa: CASSFDLTVAKNIQYF

v_call: TRBV5-5
j_call: TRBJ2-2
cdr3_aa: CASSLAGIQNTGELFF

v_call: TRBV7-3
j_call: TRBJ2-5
cdr3_aa: CASSLTPRGETQYF

v_call: TRBV2
j_call: TRBJ2-1
cdr3_aa: CASSEEGGIEQFF

v_call: TRBV19
j_call: TRBJ1-1
cdr3_aa: CASSIQGALNTEAFF

v_call: TRBV15
j_call: TRBJ2-3
cdr3_aa: CATSRDAVWGQGTDTQYF

v_call: TRBV27
j_call: TRBJ1-4
cdr3_aa: CASSPQPVGVNEKLFF

v_call: TRBV15
j_call: TRBJ2-2
cdr3_aa: CATSRVASGPHRELFF